Listed below are T cell receptor beta chains from one sample, sequenced in a study of T cell responses to AZD1222 COVID-19 vaccine. Produced via immunoSEQ multiplex PCR; TCRdb's table is partial and in-frame only. Of fewer than 120,000 clones listed, over 85% are singletons. The sample here was peripheral blood, taken 28 days after the second AZD1222 dose. All receptors come from an adult who received the AZD1222 COVID-19 vaccine. CDR3s include the opening cysteine and the closing phenylalanine or tryptophan. Each record gives: J gene, D gene, V gene, CDR3 length, clone size, CDR3 protein, CDR3 DNA. D genes are given only for firm matches. Clone size is not always given. Where it is, it says once, few, many or a class for expanded clones.

TRBJ1-6,.,TRBV3-1/TRBV3-2,16,.,CASSQVGQFSNSPLHF,TGTGCCAGCAGCCAAGTTGGACAGTTTAGCAATTCACCCCTCCACTTT
TRBJ1-1,.,TRBV4-1,11,.,CASSQETRAFF,TGCGCCAGCAGCCAAGAAACTCGAGCTTTCTTT
TRBJ1-5,.,TRBV7-9,13,few,CATTRGGNQPQHF,TGTGCCACCACAAGGGGCGGCAATCAGCCCCAGCATTTT
TRBJ1-1,.,TRBV21-1,17,few,CASSTKDEGQGCTEAFF,TGTGCCAGCAGCACAAAGGACGAGGGACAGGGATGCACTGAAGCTTTCTTT
TRBJ1-1,.,TRBV3-1/TRBV3-2,13,.,CASSQGSNTEAFF,TGTGCCAGCAGCCAAGGATCAAACACTGAAGCTTTCTTT
TRBJ1-5,.,TRBV4-1,15,few,CASSQDEAGHQPQHF,TGCGCCAGCAGCCAAGATGAGGCAGGGCATCAGCCCCAGCATTTT
TRBJ2-7,TRBD1,TRBV11-1,12,.,CASSLQGYEQYF,TGTGCCAGCAGCCTACAGGGGTACGAGCAGTACTTC
TRBJ1-4,.,TRBV6-5,14,.,CASSPGTQSLGLFF,TGTGCCAGCAGTCCCGGGACACAAAGCCTGGGGCTGTTTTTT
TRBJ2-3,.,TRBV3-1/TRBV3-2,15,.,CASSQALGGTDTQYF,TGTGCCAGCAGCCAAGCCTTAGGAGGAACAGATACGCAGTATTTT
TRBJ2-7,.,TRBV3-1/TRBV3-2,11,few,CASSQDGEQYF,TGTGCCAGCAGCCAAGATGGCGAGCAGTACTTC
TRBJ1-2,TRBD1,TRBV3-1/TRBV3-2,15,.,CASSLGQGENYGYTF,TGTGCCAGCAGCTTAGGACAGGGGGAAAACTATGGCTACACCTTC
TRBJ1-1,.,TRBV4-1,14,.,CASSPKSQNTEAFF,TGCGCCAGCAGCCCCAAGAGCCAGAACACTGAAGCTTTCTTT
TRBJ1-1,.,TRBV19,13,.,CASTRGLNTEAFF,TGTGCCAGTACTCGCGGCTTGAACACTGAAGCTTTCTTT
TRBJ2-3,.,TRBV7-9,15,.,CASSLLLGSTDTQYF,TGTGCCAGCAGCTTACTGTTGGGGAGCACAGATACGCAGTATTTT
TRBJ1-1,.,TRBV6-5,12,.,CASRQGNTEAFF,TGTGCCAGCAGGCAGGGGAACACTGAAGCTTTCTTT
TRBJ2-2,TRBD2,TRBV28,15,.,CASVASGRVTGELFF,TGTGCCAGCGTTGCTAGCGGGAGAGTCACCGGGGAGCTGTTTTTT
TRBJ2-2,.,TRBV11-3,15,.,CASSFSGVNTGELFF,TGTGCCAGCAGCTTTTCAGGGGTCAACACCGGGGAGCTGTTTTTT
TRBJ2-1,.,TRBV5-1,19,once,CASSFYFAGTGRGRNEQFF,TGCGCCAGCAGCTTTTACTTTGCGGGGACGGGCAGGGGAAGAAATGAGCAGTTCTTC
TRBJ1-1,.,TRBV18,12,many,CASSRVGTEAFF,TGTGCCAGCTCCAGGGTTGGCACTGAAGCTTTCTTT
TRBJ1-1,.,TRBV5-1,13,.,CASSYRWNTEAFF,TGCGCCAGCAGCTATCGTTGGAACACTGAAGCTTTCTTT
TRBJ2-5,.,TRBV3-1/TRBV3-2,15,.,CASSQGVAYQETQYF,TGTGCCAGCAGCCAAGGGGTGGCCTACCAAGAGACCCAGTACTTC
TRBJ1-4,.,TRBV27,14,.,CASSLRSTNEKLFF,TGTGCCAGCAGTTTACGTTCAACTAATGAAAAACTGTTTTTT
TRBJ2-7,.,TRBV18,14,once,CASSSVSMTREQYF,TGTGCCAGCTCGTCCGTTTCTATGACGAGGGAGCAGTACTTC
TRBJ2-7,.,TRBV2,12,.,CASRSLVYEQYF,TGTGCCAGCAGAAGTTTAGTCTACGAGCAGTACTTC
TRBJ1-5,.,TRBV5-6,16,.,CASSLVAGVRNQPQHF,TGTGCCAGCAGCTTGGTGGCGGGGGTGAGGAATCAGCCCCAGCATTTT
TRBJ1-4,.,TRBV28,16,once,CASSLFSPSANEKLFF,TGTGCCAGCAGTTTATTCTCGCCCTCAGCTAATGAAAAACTGTTTTTT
TRBJ2-1,.,TRBV30,14,.,CAWNQGRIYNEQFF,TGTGCCTGGAATCAGGGGAGAATCTACAATGAGCAGTTCTTC
TRBJ2-7,.,TRBV14,12,.,CASSPSSYEQYF,TGTGCCAGCAGCCCCTCGTCCTACGAGCAGTACTTC
TRBJ2-7,TRBD2,TRBV6-1,16,.,CASSGTSGGHYHEQYF,TGTGCCAGCAGTGGGACTAGCGGGGGGCACTACCACGAGCAGTACTTC
TRBJ2-3,TRBD2,TRBV4-1,18,few,CASSQGVKRGGRADTQYF,TGCGCCAGCAGCCAAGGGGTAAAGCGGGGGGGCAGGGCAGATACGCAGTATTTT